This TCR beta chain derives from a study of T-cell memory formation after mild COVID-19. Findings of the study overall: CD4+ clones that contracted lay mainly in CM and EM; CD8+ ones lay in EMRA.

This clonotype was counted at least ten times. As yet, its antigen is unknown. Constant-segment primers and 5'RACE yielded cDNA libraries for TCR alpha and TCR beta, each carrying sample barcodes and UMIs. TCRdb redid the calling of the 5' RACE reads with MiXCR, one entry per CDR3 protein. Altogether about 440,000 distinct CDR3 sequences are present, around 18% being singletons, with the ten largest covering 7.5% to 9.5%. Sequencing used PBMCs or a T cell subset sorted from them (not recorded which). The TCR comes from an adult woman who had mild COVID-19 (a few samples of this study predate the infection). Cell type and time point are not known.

CDR3 DNA sequence: TGCAGTGCTACCCCTCCTAGCGGGGGGTACAATGAGCAGTTCTTC. Translating it yields CSATPPSGGYNEQFF. This chain connects TRBV20-1 to TRBJ2-1; 11 nucleotides line up with TRBD2. CDR1 DFQATT and CDR2 SNEGSKA come from the germline V gene (reference sequence). The CDR3 sequence is 15 residues long. The V gene end was trimmed by 4 bases and the J gene end by 4 bases; junction bases not matched to a gene: 6.